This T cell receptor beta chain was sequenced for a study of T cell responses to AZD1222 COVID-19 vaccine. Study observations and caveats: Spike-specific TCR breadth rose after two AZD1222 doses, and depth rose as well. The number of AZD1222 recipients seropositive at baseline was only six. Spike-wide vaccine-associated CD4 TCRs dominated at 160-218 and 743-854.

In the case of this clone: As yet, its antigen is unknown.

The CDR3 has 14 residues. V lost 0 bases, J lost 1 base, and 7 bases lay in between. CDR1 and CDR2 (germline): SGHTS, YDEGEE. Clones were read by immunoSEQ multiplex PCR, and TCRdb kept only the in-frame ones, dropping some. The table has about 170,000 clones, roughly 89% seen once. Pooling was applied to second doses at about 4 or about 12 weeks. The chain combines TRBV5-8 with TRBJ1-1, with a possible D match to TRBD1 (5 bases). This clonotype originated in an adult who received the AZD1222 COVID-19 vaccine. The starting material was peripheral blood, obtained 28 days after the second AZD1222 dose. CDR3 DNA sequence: TGTGCCAGCAGCTTGGAGGGACCGAACACTGAAGCTTTCTTT. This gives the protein CASSLEGPNTEAFF.